This T cell receptor beta chain was sequenced for a study of regulatory T cells in long-lasting Graves disease. Turning to the study itself: Newly diagnosed Graves' patients took antithyroid drugs under 3 months.

This clonotype was observed many times. Its specificity is unknown. The germline V gene has CDR1 MDHEN and CDR2 SYDVKM. CDR3 length: 13 amino acids. V was cut by 4 bases and J by 6 bases, with 10 bases left in between. Noted time point: newly diagnosed GD, antithyroid drugs for less than 3 months. TCR sequences were obtained from RNA taken from PBMCs. Study-level findings and limits: There was favoring of TRBV28, TRBJ1-2 and TRBJ2-5 in persistent disease.

In building TCR beta libraries, iRepertoire HTBI primers were used together with Arm-PCR of CDR3 regions. Source study methods: Samples revealed fewer than 65 TRBV and 14 TRBJ segments. TCRdb called the multiplex PCR reads again in MiXCR, with one record for every CDR3 protein. TCRdb, rather than the study authors, made the V and J calls. The sample consists of around 320,000 distinct CDR3 sequences, 16% of them appearing once. This sample also appeared in a second study, on T cells in Graves' hyperthyroidism and ophthalmopathy. That report adds: With the HTBI primer set, the TCR CDR3 went through a first round of RT-PCR.

This receptor was identified in a middle-aged man with Graves disease. V and J are TRBV28 and TRBJ1-5, with D hard to call. The specimen comprised peripheral blood mononuclear cells (PBMCs), sampled at new diagnosis, from a patient treated with antithyroid drugs. The CDR3 coding sequence is TGTGCCAGCAGTTCCCCGTTGGGTCAGCCCCAGCATTTT. This encodes CASSSPLGQPQHF.